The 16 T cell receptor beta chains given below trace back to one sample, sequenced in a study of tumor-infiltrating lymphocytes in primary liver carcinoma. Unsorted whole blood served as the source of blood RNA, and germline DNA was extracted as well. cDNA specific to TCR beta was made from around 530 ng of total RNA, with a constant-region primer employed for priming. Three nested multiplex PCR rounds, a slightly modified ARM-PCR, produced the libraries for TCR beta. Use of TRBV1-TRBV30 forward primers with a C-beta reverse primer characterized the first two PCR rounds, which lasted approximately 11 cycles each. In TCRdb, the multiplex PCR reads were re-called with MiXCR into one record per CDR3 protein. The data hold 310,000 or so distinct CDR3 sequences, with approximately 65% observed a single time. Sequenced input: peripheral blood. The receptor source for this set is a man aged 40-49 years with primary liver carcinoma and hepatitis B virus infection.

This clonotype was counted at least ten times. The DNA for the CDR3 is TGCAGCGTTCGGACAGCCTACGAGCAGTACTTC. Protein: CSVRTAYEQYF. The chain employs TRBV29-1 and TRBJ2-7; a weak D match, TRBD1 (6 bases). CDR3 length equals 11 residues. Germline V lookup: CDR1 SQVTM, CDR2 ANQGSEA. The germline V and J ends were trimmed by 5 bases and 2 bases, with 7 bases remaining between them.

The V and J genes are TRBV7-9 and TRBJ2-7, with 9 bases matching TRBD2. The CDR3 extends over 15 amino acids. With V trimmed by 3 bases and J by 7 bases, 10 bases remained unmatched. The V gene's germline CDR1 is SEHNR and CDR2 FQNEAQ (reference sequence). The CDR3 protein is CASSFGASGMGEQYF. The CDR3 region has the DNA TGTGCCAGCAGCTTCGGGGCTAGCGGGATGGGTGAGCAGTACTTC.

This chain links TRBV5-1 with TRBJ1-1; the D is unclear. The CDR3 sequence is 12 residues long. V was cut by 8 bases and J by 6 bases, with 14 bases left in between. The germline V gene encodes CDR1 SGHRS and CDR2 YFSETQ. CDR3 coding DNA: TGCGCCAGGATACTCGGGAGGGCTGAAGCTTTCTTT. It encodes CARILGRAEAFF.

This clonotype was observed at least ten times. DNA for the CDR3: TGTGCCACGGCCGAGACGGGCCACGAGCAGTACTTC. Its translation is CATAETGHEQYF. The V call is TRBV10-3, the J call TRBJ2-7, with D unclear. This CDR3 is 12 amino acids long. V lost 10 bases and J 5 bases, leaving 15 bases between the germline ends. Germline V gives CDR1 ENHRY, CDR2 SYGVKD.

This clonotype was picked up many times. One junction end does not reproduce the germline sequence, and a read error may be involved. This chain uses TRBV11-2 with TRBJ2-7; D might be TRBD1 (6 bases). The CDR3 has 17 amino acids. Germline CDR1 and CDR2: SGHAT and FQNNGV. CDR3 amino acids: CASSQATGSLTTYKQYF. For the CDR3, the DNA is TGTGCCAGCAGCCAAGCCACAGGGTCCCTCACCACCTACAAGCAGTACTTC.

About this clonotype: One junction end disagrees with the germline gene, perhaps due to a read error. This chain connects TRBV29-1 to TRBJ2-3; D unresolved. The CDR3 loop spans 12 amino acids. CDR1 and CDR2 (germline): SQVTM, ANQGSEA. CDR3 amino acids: CNVELSTDTQYF. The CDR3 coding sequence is TGCAACGTTGAATTATCAACAGATACGCAGTATTTT.

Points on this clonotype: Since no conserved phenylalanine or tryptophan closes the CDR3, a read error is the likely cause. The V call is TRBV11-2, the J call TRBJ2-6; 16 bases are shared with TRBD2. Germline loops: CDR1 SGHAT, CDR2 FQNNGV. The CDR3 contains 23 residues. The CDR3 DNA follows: TGTGTCAGCAGCTCCACCCCGACCCCGGGACTAGCGGGAGGGCCTTCTGGTGCCAACGTCCTGACTTCC. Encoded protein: CVSSSTPTPGLAGGPSGANVLTS.

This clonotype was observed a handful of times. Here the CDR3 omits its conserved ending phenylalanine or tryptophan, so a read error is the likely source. The CDR3 is CASSGIGFVAFL. The CDR3 DNA sequence: TGTGCCAGCAGTGGGATTGGGTTCGTAGCTTTCCTT. The V and J genes are TRBV6-1 and TRBJ1-1; the D is unclear. CDR3 size: 12 residues. Germline loops: CDR1 MNHNS, CDR2 SASEGT. With 4 bases removed from V and 10 bases from J, the gap between germline ends came to 13 bases.

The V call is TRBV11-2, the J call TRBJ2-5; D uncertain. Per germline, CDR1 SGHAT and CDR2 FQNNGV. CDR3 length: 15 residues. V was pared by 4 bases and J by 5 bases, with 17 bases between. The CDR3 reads CASSSQLGEWETQYF. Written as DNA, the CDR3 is TGTGCCAGCAGCTCACAACTTGGGGAATGGGAGACCCAGTACTTC.

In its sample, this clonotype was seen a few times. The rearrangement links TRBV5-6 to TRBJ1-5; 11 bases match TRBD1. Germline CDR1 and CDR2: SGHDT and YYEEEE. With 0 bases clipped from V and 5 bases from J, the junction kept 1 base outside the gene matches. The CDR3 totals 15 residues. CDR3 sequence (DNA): TGTGCCAGCAGCTTGGGGACAGGGGGCGATCAGCCCCAGCATTTT. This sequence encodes CASSLGTGGDQPQHF. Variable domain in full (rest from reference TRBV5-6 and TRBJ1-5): DAGVTQSPTHLIKTRGQQVTLRCSPKSGHDTVSWYQQALGQGPQFIFQYYEEEERQRGNFPDRFSGHQFPNYSSELNVNALLLGDSALYLCASSLGTGGDQPQHFGDGTRLSIL.

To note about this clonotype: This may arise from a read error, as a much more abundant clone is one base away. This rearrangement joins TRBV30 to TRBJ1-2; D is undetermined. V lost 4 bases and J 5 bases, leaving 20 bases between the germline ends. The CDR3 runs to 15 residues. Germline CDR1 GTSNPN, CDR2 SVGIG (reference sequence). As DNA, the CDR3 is TGTGCCTGGACAGGATGGGCAGCTTATAAGTATGGCTACACCTTC. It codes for CAWTGWAAYKYGYTF.

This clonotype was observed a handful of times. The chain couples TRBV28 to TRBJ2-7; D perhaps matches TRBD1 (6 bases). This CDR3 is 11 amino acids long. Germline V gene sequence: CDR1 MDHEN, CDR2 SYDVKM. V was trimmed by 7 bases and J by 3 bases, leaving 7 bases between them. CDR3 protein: CASTRGYEQYF. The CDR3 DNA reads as TGTGCCAGCACCAGGGGCTACGAGCAGTACTTC.

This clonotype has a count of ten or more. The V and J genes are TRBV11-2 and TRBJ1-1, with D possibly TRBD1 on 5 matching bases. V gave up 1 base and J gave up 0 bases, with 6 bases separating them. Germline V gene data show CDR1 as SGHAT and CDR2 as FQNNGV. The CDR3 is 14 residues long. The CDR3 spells CASSLGGVNTEAFF. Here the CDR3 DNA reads TGTGCCAGCAGCTTAGGGGGGGTGAACACTGAAGCTTTCTTT. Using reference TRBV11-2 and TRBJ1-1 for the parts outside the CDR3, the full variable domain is EAGVAQSPRYKIIEKRQSVAFWCNPISGHATLYWYQQILGQGPKLLIQFQNNGVVDDSQLPKDRFSAERLKGVDSTLKIQPAKLEDSAVYLCASSLGGVNTEAFFGQGTRLTVV.

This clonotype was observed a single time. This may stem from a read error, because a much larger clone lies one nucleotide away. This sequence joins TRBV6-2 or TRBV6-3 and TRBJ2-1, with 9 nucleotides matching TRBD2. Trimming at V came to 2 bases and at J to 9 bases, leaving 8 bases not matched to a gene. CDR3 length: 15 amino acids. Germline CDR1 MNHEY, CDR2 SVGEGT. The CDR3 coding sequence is TGTGCCAGCAGTTACGGGGCTAGCGGGATACGTGAGCAGTTCTTC. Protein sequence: CASSYGASGIREQFF.

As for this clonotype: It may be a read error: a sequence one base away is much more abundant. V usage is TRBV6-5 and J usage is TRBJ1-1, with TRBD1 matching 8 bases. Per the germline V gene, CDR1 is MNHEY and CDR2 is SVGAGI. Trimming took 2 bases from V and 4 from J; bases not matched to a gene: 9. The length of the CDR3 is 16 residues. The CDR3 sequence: CASSYRGQVVSTEAFF. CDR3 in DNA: TGTGCCAGCAGTTACAGGGGACAGGTGGTGAGCACTGAAGCTTTCTTT.

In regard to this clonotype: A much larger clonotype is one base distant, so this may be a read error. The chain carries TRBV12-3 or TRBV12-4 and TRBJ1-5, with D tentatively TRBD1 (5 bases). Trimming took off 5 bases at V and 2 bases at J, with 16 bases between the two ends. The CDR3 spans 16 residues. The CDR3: CASSDSGSGGNQPQHF. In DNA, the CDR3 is TGTGCCAGCAGTGACTCAGGGTCCGGTGGCAATCAGCCCCAGCATTTT.